This paragraph reports one T cell receptor beta chain. This clonotype was counted between two and nine times. The clone's antigen remains unknown. No qualities accompany the bases; no much larger clone lies one base away. The data originate from a study of T-cell memory formation after mild COVID-19 (dated by TCRdb to the early 2020s). In the study overall: TCR sequence clusters from the two donors were found to be largely donor specific. T-cell clones expanding and contracting after mild COVID-19 in a couple of donors were tracked by longitudinal TCRalpha and TCRbeta repertoire sequencing. Two young, previously healthy adult volunteers made up the cohort, one male and one female. The paper's findings and limits, for the study overall: Only a couple of mild cases were covered in the study, and larger cohorts including severe cases with pre-infection samples were considered necessary. Contracting CD4+ clones were found mainly in CM and EM memory subsets, while CD8+ clones were enriched in EMRA. Some responding clones were found in pre-infection memory, which suggests that pre-existing cross-reactive memory T cells took part in the SARS-CoV-2 response. SARS-CoV-2 specificity was not confirmed for the second-wave clones peaking on day 37. Balanced CD4/CD8 phenotypes were observed for clones contracting from day 15 to 85, whereas a bias towards CD4+ was observed for a second wave of clones expanding from day 15 to 37.

Via the germline V gene (reference sequence), CDR1 is LNHNV and CDR2 YYDKDF. Counted from cysteine to phenylalanine, this CDR3 has 15 amino acids. Just the 45-base CDR3 DNA is kept, in frame starting at base 1. V is pared back by 3 bases and J by 0 bases, with 11 bases lying between the germline termini. Ficoll-Paque density gradient centrifugation was used to isolate PBMCs. The instrument was an Illumina NovaSeq 6000. Using 5'RACE with constant-segment primers, TCRalpha and TCRbeta cDNA libraries were constructed, with sample barcodes and unique molecular identifiers added in the process. RNA was extracted from every sample with Trizol reagent. Library amplification was performed in two PCR steps, and a second sample barcode and Illumina TruSeq adapters were introduced in the second step. Sequencing of libraries was performed on an Illumina NovaSeq with 2 x 150 bp paired-end reads. The original pipeline was this. With migec v1.2.7, reads were demultiplexed and then collapsed into UMI-guided consensus sequences. Using mixcr v2.1.11, the UMI consensuses were aligned to TRA and TRB V and J templates and assembled into clonotypes. A clonotype was counted as expanded or contracted only when both edgeR and NoisET called the clonotype significant, with the noise models trained on biological replicates. For edgeR calls, the cutoffs were a false discovery rate-adjusted p below 0.01 and a log2 fold-change threshold of 1. As an exploratory analysis of dynamics, max-normalized trajectories of the 1000 most abundant clonotypes were examined with PCA combined with hierarchical clustering. Each responding clone was given a CD4 or CD8 phenotype based on the CD4+ and CD8+ repertoires, which had been sequenced separately. The public sequencing data were trimmed at Q25 with fastp and processed into clonotypes with MiXCR by TCRdb, which kept only in-frame beta chains. Each entry merges the rows of one CDR3 protein and shows their most common DNA and genes. TCRdb's processing, not the authors', yielded these V and J calls. The table for this sample lists about 190,000 distinct CDR3 sequences; approximately 20% of them were counted only once. Clones ranked in the top ten supply roughly 2.3% of the sample.

The sample comprised PBMCs or a T cell subset sorted from them (not recorded which). The chain uses TRBV15 and TRBJ1-2, with TRBD1 perhaps the D gene, on 6 matching bases. The sequence came from an adult woman who had mild COVID-19 (a few samples of this study predate the infection). The sample titles of this study are shuffled in the database, so cell type and time point are left out; the donor was told from shared clones. The sequenced DNA: TGTGCCACCAGCAGGGCAGGGGCAGCTAACTATGGCTACACCTTC. Translated, this is CATSRAGAANYGYTF. The full variable domain, with segments outside the CDR3 supplied by the reference TRBV15 and TRBJ1-2 proteins, appears as DAMVIQNPRYQVTQFGKPVTLSCSQTLNHNVMYWYQQKSSQAPKLLFHYYDKDFNNEADTPDNFQSRRPNTSFCFLDIRSPGLGDTAMYLCATSRAGAANYGYTFGSGTRLTVV.